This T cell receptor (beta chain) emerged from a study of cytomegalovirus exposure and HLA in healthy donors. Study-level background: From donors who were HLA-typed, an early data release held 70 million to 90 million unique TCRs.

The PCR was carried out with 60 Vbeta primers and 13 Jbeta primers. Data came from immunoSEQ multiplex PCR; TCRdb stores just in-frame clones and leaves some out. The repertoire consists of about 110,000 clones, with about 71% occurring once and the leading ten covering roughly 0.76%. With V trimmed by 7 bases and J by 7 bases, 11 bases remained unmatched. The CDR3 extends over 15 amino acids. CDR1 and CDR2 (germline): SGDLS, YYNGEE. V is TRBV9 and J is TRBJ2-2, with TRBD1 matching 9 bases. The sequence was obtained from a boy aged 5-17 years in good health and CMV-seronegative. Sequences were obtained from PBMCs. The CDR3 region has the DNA TGTGCCAGCGCAGAACAGGGGGCGCGTGACGGGGAGCTGTTTTTT. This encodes CASAEQGARDGELFF. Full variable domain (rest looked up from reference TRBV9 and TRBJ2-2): DSGVTQTPKHLITATGQRVTLRCSPRSGDLSVYWYQQSLDQGLQFLIQYYNGEERAKGNILERFSAQQFPDLHSELNLSSLELGDSALYFCASAEQGARDGELFFGEGSRLTVL.